Listed below are T cell receptor beta chains from one sample, sequenced in a study of beta chain features in type 1 diabetes. Using immunoSEQ multiplex PCR, the repertoire was profiled, and TCRdb retains in-frame clones only, with some absent. The table lists 550,000 to 850,000 clones, roughly an eighth of them singletons. The sample consisted of naive CD4+ T cells from blood. Receptors were obtained from a man between 18 and 35 years old with type 1 diabetes. CDR3s include the opening cysteine and the closing phenylalanine or tryptophan. The D gene is left open where the match is weak. Clone size is given for some rows only: seen once, a few or many times, or a class if the clone is expanded.

>TRBV4-1|.|few|TRBJ1-5
TGCGCCAGCAGCCAAGAGGTATACGATCAGCCCCAGCATTTT
CASSQEVYDQPQHF
>TRBV13|.|few|TRBJ1-5
TGTGCCAGCAGCCCTAATAGGAAGGGCAATCAGCCCCAGCATTTT
CASSPNRKGNQPQHF
>TRBV27|.|.|TRBJ1-4
TGTGCCAGCAGTTTGGGCCGGTACGAAAAACTGTTTTTT
CASSLGRYEKLFF
>TRBV18|.|few|TRBJ1-2
TGTGCCAGCTCATCTAAAATACCGGCAGGGTTTCCCTATGGCTACACCTTC
CASSSKIPAGFPYGYTF
>TRBV4-1|.|.|TRBJ1-2
TGCGCCAGCAGCCAAGGAGATGGGCGGGATGCCTATGGCTACACCTTC
CASSQGDGRDAYGYTF
>TRBV18|.|.|TRBJ1-3
TGTGCCAGCTCACCAGGCACCAGCTCTGGAAACACCATATATTTT
CASSPGTSSGNTIYF
>TRBV15|.|.|TRBJ2-3
TGTGCCACCGGACGAGGCGGGGCGGGCACAGATACGCAGTATTTT
CATGRGGAGTDTQYF
>TRBV4-2|TRBD2|.|TRBJ2-7
TGTGCCAGCAGCCGAACCGGGACTAGCGGAGCCTACGAGCAGTACTTC
CASSRTGTSGAYEQYF
>TRBV27|.|.|TRBJ2-7
TGTGCCAGCAGTACCCCTCTTGGGGGCGAGCAGTACTTC
CASSTPLGGEQYF
>TRBV30|.|few|TRBJ2-7
TGTGCCTGGGGACAGCTGAACTCCTACGAGCAGTACTTC
CAWGQLNSYEQYF
>TRBV7-3|.|few|TRBJ2-1
TGTGCCAGCAGTAAGCTTGGCCCATGGGATAATGAGCAGTTCTTC
CASSKLGPWDNEQFF
>TRBV13|.|.|TRBJ1-3
TGTGCCAGCAGCTACCTTAGGTGGCCTGGAAACACCATATATTTT
CASSYLRWPGNTIYF
>TRBV5-1|TRBD2|few|TRBJ2-7
TGCGCCAGCAGCTTGACTAGCGGGGTCTACGAGCAGTACTTC
CASSLTSGVYEQYF
>TRBV11-1|TRBD2|.|TRBJ2-3
TGTGCCAGCAGCTTTGCGGGGGGCCGCCATACGCAGTATTTT
CASSFAGGRHTQYF
>TRBV11-3|.|.|TRBJ2-3
TGTGCCAGCAGCTTCGACAGTAAGACCACAGATACGCAGTATTTT
CASSFDSKTTDTQYF
>TRBV5-1|TRBD1|few|TRBJ2-5
TGCGCCAGCAGGGGGACAGGGACAGAGACCCAGTACTTC
CASRGTGTETQYF